This is a list of T cell receptor beta chains from one sample in a study of blood T cell repertoires in COVID-19. Assay used: immunoSEQ multiplex PCR; TCRdb lists only in-frame clones, some missing. There are more than 200,000 clones in the sample; around 89% occur only once, and around 4% lies in the top ten. Sample: PBMCs or T cells enriched from blood (not recorded which). The receptor set was obtained from a woman in her twenties or thirties who had recovered from COVID-19. The conserved cysteine and the conserved F or W are not part of the CDR3 here. D genes are given only for firm matches.

v_gene: TRBV30; d_gene: NA; j_gene: TRBJ2-1; CDR3aa: AWSEGGSYNEQF
v_gene: TRBV5-1; d_gene: NA; j_gene: TRBJ1-1; CDR3aa: ASSLDSEAF
v_gene: TRBV20-1; d_gene: NA; j_gene: TRBJ1-2; CDR3aa: SASPGMSNGYT
v_gene: TRBV4-2; d_gene: TRBD1; j_gene: TRBJ1-2; CDR3aa: ASSQAGGDYGYT
v_gene: TRBV29-1; d_gene: NA; j_gene: TRBJ1-1; CDR3aa: SAAPSNTEAF
v_gene: TRBV4-3; d_gene: TRBD1; j_gene: TRBJ1-2; CDR3aa: ASSKVPGQANYGYT
v_gene: TRBV7-2; d_gene: TRBD1; j_gene: TRBJ1-3; CDR3aa: ASSLDRGGNTIY
v_gene: TRBV6-5; d_gene: TRBD2; j_gene: TRBJ2-5; CDR3aa: ASSYSSGGGETQY
v_gene: TRBV10-3; d_gene: NA; j_gene: TRBJ1-6; CDR3aa: AISEDGSSPPH
v_gene: TRBV27; d_gene: NA; j_gene: TRBJ2-3; CDR3aa: ASSFFDRFHDTDTQY
v_gene: TRBV10-2; d_gene: NA; j_gene: TRBJ1-2; CDR3aa: ASSAGNGYT
v_gene: TRBV18; d_gene: NA; j_gene: TRBJ1-1; CDR3aa: ASSPGTRSTEAF
v_gene: TRBV18; d_gene: TRBD2; j_gene: TRBJ2-7; CDR3aa: ASSPAGVSGSSSYEQY
v_gene: TRBV7-4; d_gene: NA; j_gene: TRBJ1-3; CDR3aa: ASSLTVGCSGNTIY
v_gene: TRBV9; d_gene: NA; j_gene: TRBJ1-1; CDR3aa: ASSATTGPNTEAF
v_gene: TRBV15; d_gene: TRBD1; j_gene: TRBJ1-4; CDR3aa: ATSRGQGAPTNEKLF
v_gene: TRBV28; d_gene: NA; j_gene: TRBJ2-7; CDR3aa: ASSLWPPVRDREDSYEQY
v_gene: TRBV2; d_gene: NA; j_gene: TRBJ1-1; CDR3aa: ASSVSGENTEAF
v_gene: TRBV7-2; d_gene: NA; j_gene: TRBJ2-3; CDR3aa: ASSLALSGRGTDTQY
v_gene: TRBV2; d_gene: NA; j_gene: TRBJ2-3; CDR3aa: ASSAEADTQY
v_gene: TRBV7-2; d_gene: TRBD1; j_gene: TRBJ1-2; CDR3aa: ASSLARDRYYGYT
v_gene: TRBV7-2; d_gene: TRBD1; j_gene: TRBJ2-4; CDR3aa: ASSLGQGMNIQY
v_gene: TRBV28; d_gene: TRBD1; j_gene: TRBJ1-5; CDR3aa: ASSPQGPRQPQH
v_gene: TRBV15; d_gene: TRBD1; j_gene: TRBJ1-1; CDR3aa: ATSRTGNTEAF
v_gene: TRBV30; d_gene: NA; j_gene: TRBJ1-2; CDR3aa: AWSAQIQGDGYT
v_gene: TRBV3-1/TRBV3-2; d_gene: TRBD1; j_gene: TRBJ2-6; CDR3aa: ASSRQGSSGANVLT
v_gene: TRBV4-2; d_gene: TRBD2; j_gene: TRBJ2-2; CDR3aa: ASSLQRGLAGSGELF
v_gene: TRBV28; d_gene: NA; j_gene: TRBJ1-2; CDR3aa: ASSLSMVNYGYT
v_gene: TRBV29-1; d_gene: NA; j_gene: TRBJ1-1; CDR3aa: SIRVTEAF
v_gene: TRBV7-2; d_gene: NA; j_gene: TRBJ2-1; CDR3aa: ASSLNIHEQF
v_gene: TRBV6-5; d_gene: NA; j_gene: TRBJ2-1; CDR3aa: ASSLRSRIANEQF
v_gene: TRBV5-1; d_gene: TRBD1; j_gene: TRBJ1-2; CDR3aa: ASSLVGQGSQGYT
v_gene: TRBV2; d_gene: TRBD2; j_gene: TRBJ2-7; CDR3aa: ASRNSGRSQEQY
v_gene: TRBV10-3; d_gene: TRBD1; j_gene: TRBJ2-2; CDR3aa: AISESGQGSGELF
v_gene: TRBV6-1; d_gene: TRBD1; j_gene: TRBJ1-2; CDR3aa: ASSDRQGAYGYT
v_gene: TRBV10-3; d_gene: NA; j_gene: TRBJ2-1; CDR3aa: AISPSASSYNEQF
v_gene: TRBV27; d_gene: TRBD1; j_gene: TRBJ2-1; CDR3aa: ASSRQPGQGADEQF
v_gene: TRBV28; d_gene: NA; j_gene: TRBJ1-4; CDR3aa: ASSLTQGGNEKLF
v_gene: TRBV27; d_gene: TRBD1; j_gene: TRBJ1-2; CDR3aa: ASSLGTGGGYT
v_gene: TRBV27; d_gene: NA; j_gene: TRBJ1-1; CDR3aa: ASSFTQAF
v_gene: TRBV27; d_gene: TRBD1; j_gene: TRBJ1-6; CDR3aa: ASKIDRVNSPLH
v_gene: TRBV21-1; d_gene: NA; j_gene: TRBJ1-4; CDR3aa: ASSKVGRPAEEKLF
v_gene: TRBV30; d_gene: NA; j_gene: TRBJ1-3; CDR3aa: AWSFGLTSGNTIY